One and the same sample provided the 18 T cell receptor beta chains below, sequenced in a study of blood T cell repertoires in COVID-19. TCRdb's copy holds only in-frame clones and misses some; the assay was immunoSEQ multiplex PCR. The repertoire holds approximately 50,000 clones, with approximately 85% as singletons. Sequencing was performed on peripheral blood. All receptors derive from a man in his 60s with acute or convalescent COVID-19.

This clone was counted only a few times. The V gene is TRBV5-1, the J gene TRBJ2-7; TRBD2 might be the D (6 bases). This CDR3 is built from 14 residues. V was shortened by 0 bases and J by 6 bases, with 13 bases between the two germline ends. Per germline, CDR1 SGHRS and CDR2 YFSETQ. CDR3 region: CASSLEGTVFEQYF. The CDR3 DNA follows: TGCGCCAGCAGCTTGGAGGGGACTGTCTTCGAGCAGTACTTC.

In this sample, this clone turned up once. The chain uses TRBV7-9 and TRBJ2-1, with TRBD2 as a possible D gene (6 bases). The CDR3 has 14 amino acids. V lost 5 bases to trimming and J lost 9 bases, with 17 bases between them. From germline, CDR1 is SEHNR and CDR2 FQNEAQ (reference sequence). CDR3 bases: TGTGCCAGCAGCCCCCCCACGGGAGATGTTGAGCAGTTCTTC. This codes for CASSPPTGDVEQFF.

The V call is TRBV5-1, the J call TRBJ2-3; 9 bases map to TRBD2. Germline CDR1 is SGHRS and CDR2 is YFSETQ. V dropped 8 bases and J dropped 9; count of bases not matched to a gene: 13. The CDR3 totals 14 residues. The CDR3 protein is CASTKRVAGDTQYF. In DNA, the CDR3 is TGCGCCAGTACAAAGAGGGTAGCGGGAGACACGCAGTATTTT.

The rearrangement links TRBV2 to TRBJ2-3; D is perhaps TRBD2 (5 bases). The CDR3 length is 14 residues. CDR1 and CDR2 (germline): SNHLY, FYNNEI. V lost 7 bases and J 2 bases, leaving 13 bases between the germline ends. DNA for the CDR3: TGTGCCAGCATGGGCGGGCCTAACACAGATACGCAGTATTTT. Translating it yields CASMGGPNTDTQYF.

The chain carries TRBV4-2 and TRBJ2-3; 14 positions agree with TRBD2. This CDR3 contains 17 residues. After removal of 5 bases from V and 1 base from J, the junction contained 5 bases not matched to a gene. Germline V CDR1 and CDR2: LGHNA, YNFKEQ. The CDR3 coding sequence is TGTGCCAGCAGCACTCGACTAGCGGGAGGGGGCACAGATACGCAGTATTTT. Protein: CASSTRLAGGGTDTQYF.

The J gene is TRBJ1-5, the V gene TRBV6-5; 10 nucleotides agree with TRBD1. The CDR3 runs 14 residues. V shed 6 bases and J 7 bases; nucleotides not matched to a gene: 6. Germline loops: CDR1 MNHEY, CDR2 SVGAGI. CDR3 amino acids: CASRPRQGAQPQHF. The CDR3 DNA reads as TGTGCCAGCAGACCCAGACAGGGGGCCCAGCCCCAGCATTTT.

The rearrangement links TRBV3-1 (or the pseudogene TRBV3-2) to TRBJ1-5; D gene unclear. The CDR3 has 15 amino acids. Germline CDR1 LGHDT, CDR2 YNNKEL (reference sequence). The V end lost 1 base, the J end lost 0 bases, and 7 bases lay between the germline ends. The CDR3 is CASSQGLISNQPQHF. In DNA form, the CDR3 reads TGTGCCAGCAGCCAAGGGCTGATTAGCAATCAGCCCCAGCATTTT.

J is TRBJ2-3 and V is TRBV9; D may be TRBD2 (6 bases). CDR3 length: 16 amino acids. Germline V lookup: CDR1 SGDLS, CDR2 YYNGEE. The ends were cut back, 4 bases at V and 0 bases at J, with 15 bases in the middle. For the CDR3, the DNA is TGTGCCAGCAGCCGTACCTCGGGGACTAGCACAGATACGCAGTATTTT. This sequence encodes CASSRTSGTSTDTQYF.

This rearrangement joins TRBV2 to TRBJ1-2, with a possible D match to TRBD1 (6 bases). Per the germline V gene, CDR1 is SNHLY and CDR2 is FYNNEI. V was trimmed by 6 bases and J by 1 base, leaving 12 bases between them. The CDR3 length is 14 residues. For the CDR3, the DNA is TGTGCCAGCAGGACTCTACAGGGTAACTATGGCTACACCTTC. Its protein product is CASRTLQGNYGYTF.

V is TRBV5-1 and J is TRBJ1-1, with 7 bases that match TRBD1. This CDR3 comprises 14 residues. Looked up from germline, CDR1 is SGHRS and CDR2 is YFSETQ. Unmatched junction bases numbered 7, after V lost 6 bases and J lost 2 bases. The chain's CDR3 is CASNSGTENTEAFF. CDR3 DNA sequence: TGCGCCAGCAACTCCGGGACAGAAAACACTGAAGCTTTCTTT.

DNA for the CDR3: TGCAGCGGCGGACTAGCGGGAGCGGGCGAGCAGTTCTTC. It yields the protein CSGGLAGAGEQFF. V and J are TRBV29-1 and TRBJ2-1; the match to TRBD2 covers 13 bases. Germline CDR1 SQVTM, CDR2 ANQGSEA. Losses at the gene ends were 7 bases for V and 10 bases for J; bases not matched to a gene: 7. The CDR3 runs 13 residues.

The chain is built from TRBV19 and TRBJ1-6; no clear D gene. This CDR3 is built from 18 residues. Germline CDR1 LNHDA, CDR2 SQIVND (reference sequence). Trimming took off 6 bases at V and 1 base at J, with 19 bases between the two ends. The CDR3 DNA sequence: TGTGCCAGTAGCGGACTTCCTTCAGCCGTGTCCTATAATTCACCCCTCCACTTT. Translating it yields CASSGLPSAVSYNSPLHF.

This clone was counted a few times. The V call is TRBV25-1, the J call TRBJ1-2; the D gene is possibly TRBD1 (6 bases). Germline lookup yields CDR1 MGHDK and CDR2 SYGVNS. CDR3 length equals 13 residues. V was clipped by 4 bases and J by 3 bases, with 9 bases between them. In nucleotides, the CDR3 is TGTGCCAGCAGTGGCAGGGGAGACTATGGCTACACCTTC. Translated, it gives CASSGRGDYGYTF.

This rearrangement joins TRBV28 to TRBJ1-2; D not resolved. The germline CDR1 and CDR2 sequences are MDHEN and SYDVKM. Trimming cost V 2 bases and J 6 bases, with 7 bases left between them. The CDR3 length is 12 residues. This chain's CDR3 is CASSLGNDGYTF. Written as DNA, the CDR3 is TGTGCCAGCAGTTTAGGCAACGATGGCTACACCTTC.

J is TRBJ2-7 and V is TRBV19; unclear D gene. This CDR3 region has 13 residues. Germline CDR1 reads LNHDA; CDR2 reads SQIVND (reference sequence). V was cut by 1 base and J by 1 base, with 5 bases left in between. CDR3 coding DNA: TGTGCCAGTAGTATAGCCCGTTCCTACGAGCAGTACTTC. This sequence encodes CASSIARSYEQYF.

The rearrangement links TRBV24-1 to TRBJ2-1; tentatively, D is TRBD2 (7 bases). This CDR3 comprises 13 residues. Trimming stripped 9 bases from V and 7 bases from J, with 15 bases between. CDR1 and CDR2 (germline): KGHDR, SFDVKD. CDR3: CATGRGIRNEQFF. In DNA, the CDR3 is TGTGCCACCGGGAGGGGGATACGGAATGAGCAGTTCTTC.

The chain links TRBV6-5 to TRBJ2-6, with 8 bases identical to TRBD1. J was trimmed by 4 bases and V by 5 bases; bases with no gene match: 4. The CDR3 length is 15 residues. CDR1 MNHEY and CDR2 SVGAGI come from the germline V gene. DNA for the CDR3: TGTGCCAGCAGTCAGGGGGCTCCCGGGGCCAACGTCCTGACTTTC. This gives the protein CASSQGAPGANVLTF.

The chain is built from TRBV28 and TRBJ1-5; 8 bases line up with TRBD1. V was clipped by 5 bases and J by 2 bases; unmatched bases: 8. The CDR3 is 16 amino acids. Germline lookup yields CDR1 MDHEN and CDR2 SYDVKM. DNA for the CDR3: TGTGCCAGCAGTCTGCCGGACAGGGCGGGCAATCAGCCCCAGCATTTT. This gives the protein CASSLPDRAGNQPQHF.